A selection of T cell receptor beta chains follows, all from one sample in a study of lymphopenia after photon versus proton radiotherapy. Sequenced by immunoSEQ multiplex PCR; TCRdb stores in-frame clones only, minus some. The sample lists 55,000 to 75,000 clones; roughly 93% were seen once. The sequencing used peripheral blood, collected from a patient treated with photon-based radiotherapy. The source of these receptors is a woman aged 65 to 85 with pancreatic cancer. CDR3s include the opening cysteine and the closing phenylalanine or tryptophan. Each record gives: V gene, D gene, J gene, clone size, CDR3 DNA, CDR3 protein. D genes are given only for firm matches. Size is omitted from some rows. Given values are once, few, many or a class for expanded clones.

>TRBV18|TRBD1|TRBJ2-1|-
TGTGCCAGCTCACCTTCCAGGGGGAATGAGCAGTTCTTC
CASSPSRGNEQFF
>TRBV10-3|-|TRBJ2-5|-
TGTGCCATCAGTGATCGGGAGACCCAGTACTTC
CAISDRETQYF
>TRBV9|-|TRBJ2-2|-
TGTGCCAGCAGCGTAGTGGACGGGAACACCGGGGAGCTGTTTTTT
CASSVVDGNTGELFF
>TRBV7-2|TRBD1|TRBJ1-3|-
TGTGCCAGCAGCTTGGCAGGGGGCTCTGGAAACACCATATATTTT
CASSLAGGSGNTIYF
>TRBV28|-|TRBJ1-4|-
TGTGCCAGCAGTGACCCAACTAATGAAAAACTGTTTTTT
CASSDPTNEKLFF
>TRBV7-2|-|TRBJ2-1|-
TGTGCCAGCAGCTCCGGACTACGAGAGTTCTTC
CASSSGLREFF
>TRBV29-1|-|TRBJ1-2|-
TGCAGCGTTGATCGGCAGGGTGTCGGCTATGGCTACACCTTC
CSVDRQGVGYGYTF
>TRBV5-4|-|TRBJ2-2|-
TGTGCCAGCAGACCCTGGGCAGGGGTTGGCGGGGAGCTGTTTTTT
CASRPWAGVGGELFF
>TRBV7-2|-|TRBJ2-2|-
TGTGCCAGCAGCTTAAATGCAGGAGGTCCGAACACCGGGGAGCTGTTTTTT
CASSLNAGGPNTGELFF
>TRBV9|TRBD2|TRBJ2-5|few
TGTGCCAGCAGCGTAGATCCGGGAGGGCCCATTGAGGAGACCCAGTACTTC
CASSVDPGGPIEETQYF
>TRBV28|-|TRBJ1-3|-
TGTGCCAGCAGTGCAGGTCCCCCAAGGGACACCATATATTTT
CASSAGPPRDTIYF
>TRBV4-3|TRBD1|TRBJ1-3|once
TGCGCCAGCAGCCAACGGCCCGCGACGGACAGGGAAAACACCATATATTTT
CASSQRPATDRENTIYF
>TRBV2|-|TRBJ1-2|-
TGTGCCAGCAGTCCCCTCACAGACAAAACCTTC
CASSPLTDKTF
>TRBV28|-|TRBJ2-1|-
TGTGCCAGCAGTTTATCCAGGTCCTCCTACAATGAGCAGTTCTTC
CASSLSRSSYNEQFF
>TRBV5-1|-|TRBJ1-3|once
TGCGCCAGCAGCTTGCAGGGACTCTCTGGAAACACCATATATTTT
CASSLQGLSGNTIYF
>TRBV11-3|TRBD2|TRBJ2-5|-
TGTGCCAGCAGCTTCGCGGGAGGGCCTCAAGAGACCCAGTACTTC
CASSFAGGPQETQYF
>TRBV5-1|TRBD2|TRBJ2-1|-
TGCGCCAGCAGCATCTGGACGGGACTAGCGGGCTACAATGAGCAGTTCTTC
CASSIWTGLAGYNEQFF
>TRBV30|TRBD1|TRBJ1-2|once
TGTGCCTGGAGTCCTAACCAGGGACAGGGGTTCACCTTC
CAWSPNQGQGFTF
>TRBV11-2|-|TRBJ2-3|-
TGTGCCAGCAGCCCTACCCGGCGAGATACGCAGTATTTT
CASSPTRRDTQYF
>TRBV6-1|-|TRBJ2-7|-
TGTGCAACAAGGGACGACAGGAGACCCTACGAGCAGTACTTC
CATRDDRRPYEQYF
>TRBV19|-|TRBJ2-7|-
TGTGCCAGTAGTATAGGTCGTCGGCCCTACGAGCAGTACTTC
CASSIGRRPYEQYF
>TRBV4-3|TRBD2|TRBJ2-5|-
TGCGCCAGCAGCCGACTAGCGGGTCAAGAGACCCAGTACTTC
CASSRLAGQETQYF
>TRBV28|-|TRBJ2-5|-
TGTGCCAGCAGTCCGCGGTGGGTGGAGGAGACCCAGTACTTC
CASSPRWVEETQYF
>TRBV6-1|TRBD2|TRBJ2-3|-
TGTGCCAGCAGCACCGAAGCGGGAGGCACAGATACGCAGTATTTT
CASSTEAGGTDTQYF
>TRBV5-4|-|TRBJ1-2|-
TGTGCCAGCAGCTTGGGCCTGGGTCAGGAGGAGGGCTACACCTTC
CASSLGLGQEEGYTF
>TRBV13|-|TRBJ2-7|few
TGTGCCAGCAGCTTAGGAGGAACAGGGTACGAGCAGTACTTC
CASSLGGTGYEQYF
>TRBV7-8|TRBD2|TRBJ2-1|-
TGTGCCAGCAGCAGAACCCTTCCTAGCGGCAATGAGCAGTTCTTC
CASSRTLPSGNEQFF
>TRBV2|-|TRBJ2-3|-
TGTGCCAGCACCTATACCTCTCAGAGGGCAGATACGCAGTATTTT
CASTYTSQRADTQYF
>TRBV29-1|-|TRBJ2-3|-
TGCAGTGCAAGCATAACTAGCACAGATACGCAGTATTTT
CSASITSTDTQYF
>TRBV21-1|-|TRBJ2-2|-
TGTGCCAGCAGCAACGACAGGGTCACCGGGGAGCTGTTTTTT
CASSNDRVTGELFF
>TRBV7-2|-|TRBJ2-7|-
TGTGCCAGCAGCGCGCCGACAGGCTACGAGCAGTACTTC
CASSAPTGYEQYF
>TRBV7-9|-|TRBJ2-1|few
TGTGCCAGCAGCCGGGACTCTTCGCAGTTCTTC
CASSRDSSQFF
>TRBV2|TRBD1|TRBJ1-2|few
TGTGCCAGCAGTGACGGGACAGGCTATGGCTACACCTTC
CASSDGTGYGYTF
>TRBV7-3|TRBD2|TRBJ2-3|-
TGTGCCAGCAGCATATCGGGACTAGCGTATCGCACAGATACGCAGTATTTT
CASSISGLAYRTDTQYF
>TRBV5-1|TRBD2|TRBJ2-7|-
TGCGCCAGCAGCCCGGGACTAATGGGCTCCTACGAGCAGTACTTC
CASSPGLMGSYEQYF
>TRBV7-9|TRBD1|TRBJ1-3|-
TGTGCCAGCAGCTTACAGGGGGCGATGGGAAACACCATATATTTT
CASSLQGAMGNTIYF
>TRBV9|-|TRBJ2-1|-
TGTGCCAGCAGCGCCGGAGGGGCATATCGGACGAATGAGCAGTTCTTC
CASSAGGAYRTNEQFF
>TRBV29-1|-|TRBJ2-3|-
TGCAGCGTTGAATTGGAGAGCGGCCCAGATACGCAGTATTTT
CSVELESGPDTQYF
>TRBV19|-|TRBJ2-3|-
TGTGCCAGTAGTATGGGGGGACAGCGCACAGATACGCAGTATTTT
CASSMGGQRTDTQYF
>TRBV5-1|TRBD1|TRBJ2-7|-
TGCGCCAGCAGCTGGGACAGGCCTACCTACGAGCAGTACTTC
CASSWDRPTYEQYF
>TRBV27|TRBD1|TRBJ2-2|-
TGTGCCAGCAGAACAGGGGTACGCGGGGAGCTGTTTTTT
CASRTGVRGELFF
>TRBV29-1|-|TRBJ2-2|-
TGCAGCGTCCTATCGACAGGATTCACCGGGGAGCTGTTTTTT
CSVLSTGFTGELFF
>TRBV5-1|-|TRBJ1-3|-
TGCGCCAGCAGCTTGGCCGTGGGGCCTGGAAACACCATATATTTT
CASSLAVGPGNTIYF
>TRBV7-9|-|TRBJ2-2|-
TGTGCCAGCAGCCTAACACAGGTGGACACCGGGGAGCTGTTTTTT
CASSLTQVDTGELFF
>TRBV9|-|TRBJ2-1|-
TGTGCCAGCAGCCTAAGCAGGGCCTACCGGAAAGACCATTACAATGAGCAGTTCTTC
CASSLSRAYRKDHYNEQFF
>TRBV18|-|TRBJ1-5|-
TGTGCCAGCTCACCAAGCCAGCCGGGAACGACTACCTTAATTGTGGTCAATCAGCCCCAGCATTTT
CASSPSQPGTTTLIVVNQPQHF
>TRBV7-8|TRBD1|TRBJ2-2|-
TGTGCCAGCAGCTTAGGGACAGGGTGGGGGATCACCGGGGAGCTGTTTTTT
CASSLGTGWGITGELFF
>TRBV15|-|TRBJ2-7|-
TGTGCCACCAGCCTCCGGGCCGGTGAGCAGTACTTC
CATSLRAGEQYF
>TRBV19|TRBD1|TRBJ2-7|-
TGTGCCAGTAGTCGGGGGACAGGGGACAACGAGCAGTACTTC
CASSRGTGDNEQYF
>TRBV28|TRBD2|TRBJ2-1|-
TGTGCCACTAATCCCCAAGGGCAAGGACTAGCTGGCTACAATGAGCAGTTCTTC
CATNPQGQGLAGYNEQFF
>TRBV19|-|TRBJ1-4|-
TGTGCCAGTAGATCCTCAGGTTGGATTAATGAAAAACTGTTTTTT
CASRSSGWINEKLFF
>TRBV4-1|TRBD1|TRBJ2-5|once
TGCGCCAGCAGCCAAGAAGAGAACAGGGGGCGCGGAGAGACCCAGTACTTC
CASSQEENRGRGETQYF
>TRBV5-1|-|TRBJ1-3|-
TGCGCCAGCAGCTTAAGTCCGGCGGGTTCTGGAAACACCATATATTTT
CASSLSPAGSGNTIYF